The 14 T cell receptor beta chains listed next were all sequenced from one sample in a study of identical twins. TCRdb redid the calling of the 5' RACE reads with MiXCR, one entry per CDR3 protein. Of hundreds of thousands of distinct CDR3 sequences listed, 5.5% to 6.5% are singletons. Source material: naive T cells sorted from blood. The receptor source for this set is a young man in good health.

In this sample, this clonotype turned up many times. The gene calls are TRBV10-3 and TRBJ1-1; 7 bases are a match to TRBD1. The CDR3 is made up of 13 amino acids. CDR1 is ENHRY and CDR2 is SYGVKD in the germline V gene. V gave up 8 bases and J gave up 3 bases; unmatched junction bases: 6. CDR3 loop: CAIGGGAYTEAFF. CDR3 sequence (DNA): TGTGCCATCGGAGGGGGCGCGTACACTGAAGCTTTCTTT.

This chain uses TRBV5-5 with TRBJ2-6; D possibly corresponds to TRBD2 (6 bases). CDR1 and CDR2 from the germline V gene are SGHKS and YYEKEE (reference sequence). V was shortened by 1 base and J by 5 bases, with 19 bases between the two germline ends. The CDR3 runs 18 residues. The CDR3 DNA reads TGTGCCAGCAGCTTGCCCAGGGACTTCCCCGATAGGGCCAACGTCCTGACTTTC. Translated: CASSLPRDFPDRANVLTF.

The chain recombines TRBV5-1 with TRBJ2-1; 8 bases map to TRBD1. Germline trimming cut 4 bases from V and 9 bases from J; bases unmatched to any gene: 12. Per germline, CDR1 SGHRS and CDR2 YFSETQ. The CDR3 is 15 residues long. The CDR3 nucleotides read TGCGCCAGCAGCCATGCAGGGGGCGCAAGTCTTGAGCAGTTCTTC. Amino acid sequence: CASSHAGGASLEQFF.

This clonotype was seen repeatedly, ten times or more. The rearrangement joins TRBV5-6 to TRBJ2-1; D gene unclear. CDR1 is SGHDT and CDR2 is YYEEEE in the germline V gene. V dropped 4 bases and J dropped 5 bases, with 13 bases sitting between them. CDR3 size: 14 residues. CDR3 protein: CASSHTGPDNEQFF. The DNA of the CDR3 is TGTGCCAGCAGCCATACCGGACCAGACAATGAGCAGTTCTTC. Complete variable domain (other parts from reference TRBV5-6 and TRBJ2-1): DAGVTQSPTHLIKTRGQQVTLRCSPKSGHDTVSWYQQALGQGPQFIFQYYEEEERQRGNFPDRFSGHQFPNYSSELNVNALLLGDSALYLCASSHTGPDNEQFFGPGTRLTVL.

This clonotype has at least ten counts. The chain combines TRBV25-1 with TRBJ2-1, with D possibly matching TRBD1 (6 bases). V lost 4 bases to trimming and J lost 6 bases, with 19 bases between them. Germline loops: CDR1 MGHDK, CDR2 SYGVNS. This CDR3 has 16 amino acids. The CDR3: CASSAWDTEITNEQFF. The CDR3 nucleotides read TGTGCCAGCAGTGCATGGGACACCGAAATAACCAATGAGCAGTTCTTC. Combining the CDR3 with reference TRBV25-1 and TRBJ2-1 gives the whole variable domain EADIYQTPRYLVIGTGKKITLECSQTMGHDKMYWYQQDPGMELHLIHYSYGVNSTEKGDLSSESTVSRIRTEHFPLTLESARPSHTSQYLCASSAWDTEITNEQFFGPGTRLTVL.

The V gene is TRBV9, the J gene TRBJ2-1; D is perhaps TRBD2 (5 bases). V was pared by 0 bases and J by 3 bases, with 10 bases between. Germline V gene lookup returns CDR1 SGDLS and CDR2 YYNGEE. The CDR3 is made up of 15 amino acids. Written as DNA, the CDR3 is TGTGCCAGCAGCGTAGATCCGGGATTCTACAATGAGCAGTTCTTC. Protein: CASSVDPGFYNEQFF.

This clonotype has at least ten counts. The genes are TRBV4-3 and TRBJ2-6; D gene unclear. Germline lookup yields CDR1 LGHNA and CDR2 YSLEER. Trimming removed 0 bases at V and 0 bases at J, with 15 bases between. The CDR3 covers 19 residues. The CDR3 loop is CASSQDGSVALSGANVLTF. In DNA, the CDR3 is TGCGCCAGCAGCCAAGACGGGTCAGTCGCCCTCTCTGGGGCCAACGTCCTGACTTTC.

A word on this clonotype: Given a much more abundant clone one base away, this may be a read error. The chain is built from TRBV12-3 or TRBV12-4 and TRBJ2-7; the match to TRBD2 covers 7 bases. The CDR3 extends over 12 amino acids. Here the CDR3 DNA reads TGTGACAGCGGGACGGTAATTTACGAGCAGTACTTC. Translation gives CDSGTVIYEQYF.

The chain has TRBV28 and TRBJ2-1, with 12 nucleotides matching TRBD2. The CDR3 runs 13 residues. Trimming at V came to 11 bases and at J to 8 bases, leaving 7 bases not matched to a gene. Germline V gene data show CDR1 as MDHEN and CDR2 as SYDVKM. The CDR3, as DNA: TGTGCCCTTCTAGCGGGAGGGCGGGATGAGCAGTTCTTC. Its protein product is CALLAGGRDEQFF.

This clonotype was recorded many times. The rearrangement links TRBV20-1 to TRBJ1-5; no clear D. CDR1 is DFQATT, CDR2 SNEGSKA, per germline (reference sequence). V was pared by 4 bases and J by 0 bases, with 7 bases between. This CDR3 spans 13 amino acids. The CDR3: CSAKDPSNQPQHF. CDR3 in DNA: TGCAGTGCTAAAGACCCTAGCAATCAGCCCCAGCATTTT.

This clonotype was recorded many times. J is TRBJ2-5 and V is TRBV20-1; D remains ambiguous. The V gene lost 4 bases and the J gene lost 4 bases, with 7 bases spanning the gap. Germline values: CDR1 DFQATT, CDR2 SNEGSKA (reference sequence). This CDR3 region has 11 residues. The CDR3 DNA reads as TGCAGTGCTAACCTAGTAGAGACCCAGTACTTC. Protein sequence: CSANLVETQYF.

Notes on this clonotype: Just one base apart from a much larger clone, this may be a read error. The chain recombines TRBV28 with TRBJ1-1; tentative D call: TRBD1 (5 bases). Germline CDR1 and CDR2: MDHEN and SYDVKM. The V and J ends lost 4 bases and 3 bases respectively, with 21 bases between them. CDR3 length: 17 amino acids. The CDR3 loop is CASSSLGRAERHTEAFF. The CDR3 DNA reads TGTGCCAGCAGTTCCCTAGGCAGGGCAGAAAGACACACTGAAGCTTTCTTT. The entire variable domain, with the rest obtained from reference TRBV28 and TRBJ1-1, is as follows: DVKVTQSSRYLVKRTGEKVFLECVQDMDHENMFWYRQDPGLGLRLIYFSYDVKMKEKGDIPEGYSVSREKKERFSLILESASTNQTSMYLCASSSLGRAERHTEAFFGQGTRLTVV.

This clonotype was recorded a few times. The chain employs TRBV5-6 and TRBJ1-5; D unresolved. Trimming removed 4 bases from V and 1 base from J, with 9 bases in between. The length of the CDR3 is 14 residues. Germline V gene lookup returns CDR1 SGHDT and CDR2 YYEEEE. The CDR3 nucleotides read TGTGCCAGCAGCGAATTGGGGAGCAATCAGCCCCAGCATTTT. Amino acid sequence: CASSELGSNQPQHF.

This chain links TRBV27 with TRBJ2-3; tentative D call: TRBD2 (5 bases). V was pared by 6 bases and J by 4 bases, with 23 bases between. This CDR3 spans 17 amino acids. CDR1 and CDR2 (germline): MNHEY, SMNVEV (reference sequence). CDR3 loop: CASRGPSGGRRPDTQYF. DNA for the CDR3: TGTGCCAGCAGGGGCCCGTCGGGCGGTCGGAGGCCAGATACGCAGTATTTT.